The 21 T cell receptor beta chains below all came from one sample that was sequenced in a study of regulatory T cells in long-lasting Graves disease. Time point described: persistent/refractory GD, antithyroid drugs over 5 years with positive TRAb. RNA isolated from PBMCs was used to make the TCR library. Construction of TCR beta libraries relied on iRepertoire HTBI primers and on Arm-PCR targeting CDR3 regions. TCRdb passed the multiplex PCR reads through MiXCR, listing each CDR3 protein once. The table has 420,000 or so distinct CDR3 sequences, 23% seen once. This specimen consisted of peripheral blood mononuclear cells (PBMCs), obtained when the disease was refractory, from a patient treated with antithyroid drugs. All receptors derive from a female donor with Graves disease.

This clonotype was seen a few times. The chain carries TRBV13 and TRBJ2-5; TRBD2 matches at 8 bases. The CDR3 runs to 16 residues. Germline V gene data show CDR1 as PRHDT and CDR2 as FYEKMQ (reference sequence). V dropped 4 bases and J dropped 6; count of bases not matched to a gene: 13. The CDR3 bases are TGTGCCAGCAGCTCTGTAACGGGAGGGCCTATTCAGACCCAGTACTTC. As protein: CASSSVTGGPIQTQYF.

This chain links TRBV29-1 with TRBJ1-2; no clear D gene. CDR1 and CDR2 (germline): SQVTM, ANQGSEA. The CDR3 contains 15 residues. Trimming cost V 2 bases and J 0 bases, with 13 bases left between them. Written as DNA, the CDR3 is TGCAGCGTTGAATCTGGTAGGGAAGCTAACTATGGCTACACCTTC. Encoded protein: CSVESGREANYGYTF.

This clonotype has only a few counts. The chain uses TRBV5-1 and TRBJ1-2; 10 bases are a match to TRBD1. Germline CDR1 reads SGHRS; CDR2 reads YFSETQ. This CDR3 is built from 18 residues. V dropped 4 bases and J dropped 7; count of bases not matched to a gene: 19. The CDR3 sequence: CASSRTTTGTGDWIGYTF. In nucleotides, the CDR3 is TGCGCCAGCAGCCGAACAACGACCGGGACAGGGGATTGGATTGGCTACACCTTC.

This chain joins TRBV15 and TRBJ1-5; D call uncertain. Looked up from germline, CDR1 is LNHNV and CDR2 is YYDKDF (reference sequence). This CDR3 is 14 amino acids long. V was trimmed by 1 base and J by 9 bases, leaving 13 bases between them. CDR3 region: CATSRVSGLGPQHF. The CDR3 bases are TGTGCCACCAGCAGAGTGTCAGGTTTGGGGCCCCAGCATTTT.

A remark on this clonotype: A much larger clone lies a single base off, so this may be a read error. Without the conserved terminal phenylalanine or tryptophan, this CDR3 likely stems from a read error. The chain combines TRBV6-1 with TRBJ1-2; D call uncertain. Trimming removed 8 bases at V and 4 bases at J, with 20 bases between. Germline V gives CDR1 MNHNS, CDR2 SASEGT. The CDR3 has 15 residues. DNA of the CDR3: TGTGCCAGCGGACTCGGGAGTCTGGGGTCCTATGGCTACACCCTC. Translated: CASGLGSLGSYGYTL.

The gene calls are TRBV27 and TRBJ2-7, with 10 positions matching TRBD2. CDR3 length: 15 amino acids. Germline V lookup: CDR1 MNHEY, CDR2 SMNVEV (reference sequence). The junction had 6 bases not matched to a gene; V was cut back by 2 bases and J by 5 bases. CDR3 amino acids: CASSLASGSFHEQYF. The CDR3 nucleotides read TGTGCCAGCAGTTTAGCTAGCGGGAGCTTTCACGAGCAGTACTTC.

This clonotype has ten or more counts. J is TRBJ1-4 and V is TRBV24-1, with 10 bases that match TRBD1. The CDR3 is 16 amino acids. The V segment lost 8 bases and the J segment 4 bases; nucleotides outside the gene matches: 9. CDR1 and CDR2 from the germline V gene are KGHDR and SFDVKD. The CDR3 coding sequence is TGTGCCACCATCCATCCGGGACAGGGGTTTAATGAAAAACTGTTTTTT. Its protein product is CATIHPGQGFNEKLFF.

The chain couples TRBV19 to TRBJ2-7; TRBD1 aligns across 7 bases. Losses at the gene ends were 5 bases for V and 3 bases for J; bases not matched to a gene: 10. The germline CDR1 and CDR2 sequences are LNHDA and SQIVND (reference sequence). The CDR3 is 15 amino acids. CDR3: CASSVASGQYYEQYF. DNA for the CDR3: TGTGCCAGTAGTGTCGCGTCGGGACAGTACTACGAGCAGTACTTC.

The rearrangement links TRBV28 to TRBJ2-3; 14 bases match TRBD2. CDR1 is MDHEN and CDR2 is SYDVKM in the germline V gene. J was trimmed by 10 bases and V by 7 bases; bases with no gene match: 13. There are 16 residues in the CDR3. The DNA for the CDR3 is TGTGCCAGCAAACGGGCGACTAGCGGGAGGGCCTACCCGCAGTATTTT. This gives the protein CASKRATSGRAYPQYF.

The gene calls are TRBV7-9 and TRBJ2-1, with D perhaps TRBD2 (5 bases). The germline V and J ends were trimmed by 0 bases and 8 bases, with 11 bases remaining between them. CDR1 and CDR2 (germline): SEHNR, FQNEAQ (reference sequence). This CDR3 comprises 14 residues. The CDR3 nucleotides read TGTGCCAGCAGCTTAGCCGGGGTGGCAGATGAGCAGTTCTTC. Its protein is CASSLAGVADEQFF.

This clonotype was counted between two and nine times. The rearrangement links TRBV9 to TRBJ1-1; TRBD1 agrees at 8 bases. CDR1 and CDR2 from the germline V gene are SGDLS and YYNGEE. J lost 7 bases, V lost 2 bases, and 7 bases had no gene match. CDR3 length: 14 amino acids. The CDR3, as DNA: TGTGCCAGCAGCGTGGACGGACAGGGCGGTGAAGCTTTCTTT. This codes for CASSVDGQGGEAFF.

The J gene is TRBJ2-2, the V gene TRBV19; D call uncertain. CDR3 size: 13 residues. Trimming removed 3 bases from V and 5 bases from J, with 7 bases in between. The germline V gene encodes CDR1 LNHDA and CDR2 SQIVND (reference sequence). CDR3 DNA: TGTGCCAGTAGTATCAGCCAAACCGGGGAGCTGTTTTTT. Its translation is CASSISQTGELFF.

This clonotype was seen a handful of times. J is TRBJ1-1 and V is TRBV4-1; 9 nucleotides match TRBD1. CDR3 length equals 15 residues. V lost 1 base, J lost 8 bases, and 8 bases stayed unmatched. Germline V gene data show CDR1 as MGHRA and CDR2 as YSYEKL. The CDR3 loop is CASSQAGQGLQEAFF. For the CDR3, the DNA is TGCGCCAGCAGCCAAGCTGGACAGGGGCTACAAGAAGCTTTCTTT.

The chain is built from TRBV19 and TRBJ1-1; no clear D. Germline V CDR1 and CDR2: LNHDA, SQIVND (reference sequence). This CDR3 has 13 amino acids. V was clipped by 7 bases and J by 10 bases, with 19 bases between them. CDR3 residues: CASTATWISGAFF. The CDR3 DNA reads TGTGCCAGTACCGCCACCTGGATCTCCGGAGCTTTCTTT.

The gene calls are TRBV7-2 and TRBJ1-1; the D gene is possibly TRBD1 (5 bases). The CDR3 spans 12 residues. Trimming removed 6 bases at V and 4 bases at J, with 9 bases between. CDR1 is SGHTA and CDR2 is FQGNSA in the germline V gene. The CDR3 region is CASRIGVTEAFF. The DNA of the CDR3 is TGTGCCAGCAGAATAGGGGTCACTGAAGCTTTCTTT.

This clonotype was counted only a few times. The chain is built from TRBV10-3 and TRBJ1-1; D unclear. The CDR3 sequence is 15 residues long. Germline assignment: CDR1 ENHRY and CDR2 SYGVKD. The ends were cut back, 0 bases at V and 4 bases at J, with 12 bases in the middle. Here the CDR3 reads CAISESVHAGTEAFF. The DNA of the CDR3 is TGTGCCATCAGTGAGTCGGTCCACGCGGGCACTGAAGCTTTCTTT.

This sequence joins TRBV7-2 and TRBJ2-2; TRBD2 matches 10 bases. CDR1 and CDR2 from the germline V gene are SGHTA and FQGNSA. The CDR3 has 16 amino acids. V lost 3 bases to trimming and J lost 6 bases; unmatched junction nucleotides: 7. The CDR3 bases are TGTGCCAGCAGCTTGAGGGGCCTAGCGGGAGCCGGGGAGCTGTTTTTT. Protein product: CASSLRGLAGAGELFF.

CDR3 protein: CASSFLSGRVNEQFF. CDR3 sequence (DNA): TGTGCCAGCAGCTTTCTTAGCGGGAGAGTCAATGAGCAGTTCTTC. This rearrangement joins TRBV11-2 to TRBJ2-1; the match to TRBD2 covers 9 bases. This CDR3 is 15 amino acids long. Germline CDR1 and CDR2: SGHAT and FQNNGV. After removal of 3 bases from V and 6 bases from J, the junction contained 6 bases not matched to a gene.

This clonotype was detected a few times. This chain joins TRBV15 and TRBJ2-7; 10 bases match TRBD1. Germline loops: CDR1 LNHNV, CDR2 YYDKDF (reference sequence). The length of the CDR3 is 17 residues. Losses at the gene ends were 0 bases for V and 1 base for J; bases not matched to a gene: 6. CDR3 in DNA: TGTGCCACCAGCAGAGAAGCCGGGACAGGGGCGTCCTACGAGCAGTACTTC. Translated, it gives CATSREAGTGASYEQYF.

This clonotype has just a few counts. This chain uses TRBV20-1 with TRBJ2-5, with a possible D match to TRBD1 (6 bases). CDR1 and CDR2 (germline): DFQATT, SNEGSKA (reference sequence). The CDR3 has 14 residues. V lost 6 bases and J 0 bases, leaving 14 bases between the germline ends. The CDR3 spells CSASPGQNQETQYF. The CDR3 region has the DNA TGCAGTGCGTCCCCGGGACAAAACCAAGAGACCCAGTACTTC.

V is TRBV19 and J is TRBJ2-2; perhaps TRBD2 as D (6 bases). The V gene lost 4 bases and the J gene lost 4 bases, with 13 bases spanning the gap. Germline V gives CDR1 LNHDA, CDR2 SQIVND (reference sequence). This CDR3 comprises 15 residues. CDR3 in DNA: TGTGCCAGTAGTAAAGACCTGGGACTCACCGGGGAGCTGTTTTTT. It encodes CASSKDLGLTGELFF.